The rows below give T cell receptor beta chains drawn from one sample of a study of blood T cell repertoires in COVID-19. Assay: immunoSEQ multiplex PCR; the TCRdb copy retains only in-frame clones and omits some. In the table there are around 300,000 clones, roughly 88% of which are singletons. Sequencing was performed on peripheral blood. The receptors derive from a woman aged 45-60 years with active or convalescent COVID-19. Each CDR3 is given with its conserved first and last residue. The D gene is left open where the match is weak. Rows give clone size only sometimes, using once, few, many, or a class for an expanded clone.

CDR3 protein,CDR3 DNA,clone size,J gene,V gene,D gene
CAWGEGAIYF,TGTGCCTGGGGGGAAGGAGCCATATATTTT,.,TRBJ1-3,TRBV7-2,.
CASTPWNTEAFF,TGTGCCAGCACCCCTTGGAACACTGAAGCTTTCTTT,.,TRBJ1-1,TRBV6-5,.
CASSLNSQYEQYF,TGTGCCAGCAGCTTAAACAGCCAGTACGAGCAGTACTTC,.,TRBJ2-7,TRBV11-2,.
CASGLGRQERQPQHF,TGTGCTAGTGGTTTGGGCCGACAGGAACGACAGCCCCAGCATTTT,.,TRBJ1-5,TRBV12-5,.
CASTNPGRSGANVLTF,TGTGCCAGTACTAATCCCGGCAGGTCTGGGGCCAACGTCCTGACTTTC,.,TRBJ2-6,TRBV19,.
CASSRDRAGNTIYF,TGCGCCAGCAGCCGGGACAGGGCAGGAAACACCATATATTTT,.,TRBJ1-3,TRBV5-1,TRBD1
CASSYQPGLGNEQFF,TGTGCCAGCAGTTACCAACCGGGACTAGGAAATGAGCAGTTCTTC,.,TRBJ2-1,TRBV6-2/TRBV6-3,TRBD2
CASTPDGARSQPQHF,TGTGCCAGCACTCCCGACGGAGCAAGAAGCCAGCCCCAGCATTTT,.,TRBJ1-5,TRBV28,.
CASSPSIGGVDNEQFF,TGTGCCAGCAGCCCGTCGATCGGGGGAGTGGACAATGAGCAGTTCTTC,.,TRBJ2-1,TRBV3-1/TRBV3-2,.
CASSFRGARGTFF,TGTGCCAGCAGTTTCAGGGGGGCCCGGGGGACTTTCTTT,.,TRBJ1-1,TRBV27,TRBD1
CASSLYKGEGSPLHF,TGCGCCAGCAGCTTATATAAAGGGGAAGGGTCACCCCTCCACTTT,once,TRBJ1-6,TRBV5-1,.
CASSGGTGYTYNEQFF,TGTGCCAGCAGCGGCGGGACAGGGTACACCTACAATGAGCAGTTCTTC,once,TRBJ2-1,TRBV9,TRBD1
CASRLETRVAKNIQYF,TGCGCCAGCAGGCTCGAAACGAGGGTAGCCAAAAACATTCAGTACTTC,.,TRBJ2-4,TRBV5-1,.
CAWSVRDRGLEPQHF,TGTGCCTGGAGTGTAAGGGACAGGGGGTTAGAGCCCCAGCATTTT,.,TRBJ1-5,TRBV30,TRBD1
CASSQDRGEAFF,TGCGCCAGCAGCCAAGATCGGGGTGAAGCTTTCTTT,.,TRBJ1-1,TRBV4-3,.
CASSSTGLADIGKNIQYF,TGTGCCAGCAGTTCCACGGGACTAGCGGATATCGGCAAAAACATTCAGTACTTC,.,TRBJ2-4,TRBV28,TRBD2
CSVETTVRYTEAFF,TGCAGCGTTGAAACGACAGTGAGATACACTGAAGCTTTCTTT,.,TRBJ1-1,TRBV29-1,.
CASSQEEGGRDIQYF,TGCGCCAGCAGCCAAGAGGAGGGGGGGCGGGACATTCAGTACTTC,.,TRBJ2-4,TRBV4-1,.
CATSDPGTSGHEQFF,TGTGCCACCAGTGATCCCGGGACTAGCGGCCATGAGCAGTTCTTC,.,TRBJ2-1,TRBV24-1,TRBD2
CASSPSPGRGYTF,TGTGCCAGCAGCCCATCCCCGGGTCGGGGCTACACCTTC,few,TRBJ1-2,TRBV14,.
CASSHTSGDYNEQFF,TGTGCCAGCAGCCATACTAGCGGAGACTACAATGAGCAGTTCTTC,.,TRBJ2-1,TRBV11-2,TRBD2
CASSRLRNEQFF,TGTGCCAGCAGCCGACTAAGGAATGAGCAGTTCTTC,.,TRBJ2-1,TRBV7-2,.
CASSPPSVNTEAFF,TGTGCCAGCTCACCACCGTCCGTGAACACTGAAGCTTTCTTT,.,TRBJ1-1,TRBV18,.
CASSLDQGRNGYTF,TGTGCCAGCAGCTTGGATCAGGGGCGGAACGGCTACACCTTC,.,TRBJ1-2,TRBV5-4,.
CASRGQRGFYGYTF,TGTGCCAGCAGGGGACAGAGGGGTTTCTATGGCTACACCTTC,.,TRBJ1-2,TRBV6-5,TRBD1
CASSFRQNTEAFF,TGTGCCAGCAGCTTCAGACAGAACACTGAAGCTTTCTTT,.,TRBJ1-1,TRBV7-3,.
CASSLDEREGSTDTQYF,TGCGCCAGCAGCTTGGATGAGCGGGAGGGTAGCACAGATACGCAGTATTTT,.,TRBJ2-3,TRBV5-1,TRBD2
CASKEGGQGNEQYF,TGTGCCAGCAAAGAGGGGGGACAGGGAAACGAGCAGTACTTC,.,TRBJ2-7,TRBV2,TRBD1
CARSPTGYNEQFF,TGTGCCAGAAGCCCGACCGGGTACAATGAGCAGTTCTTC,.,TRBJ2-1,TRBV2,.
CASRPTSQGRNTEAFF,TGTGCCAGCAGACCCACTAGTCAGGGGAGAAACACTGAAGCTTTCTTT,few,TRBJ1-1,TRBV7-2,.
CASSDRQGPTSYGYTF,TGCGCCAGCAGCGACCGACAAGGCCCGACAAGCTATGGCTACACCTTC,.,TRBJ1-2,TRBV5-1,.
CATSKGQGYEQYF,TGTGCCACCAGCAAGGGACAGGGGTACGAGCAGTACTTC,.,TRBJ2-7,TRBV15,TRBD1
CASTEGVGGYTF,TGTGCCAGCACCGAGGGGGTTGGTGGCTACACCTTC,.,TRBJ1-2,TRBV12-3/TRBV12-4,.
CAWGQGKGNQPQHF,TGTGCCTGGGGGCAGGGAAAGGGAAATCAGCCCCAGCATTTT,.,TRBJ1-5,TRBV30,.
CASSLGGVQGQPQHF,TGTGCCAGCAGCTTAGGTGGTGTACAGGGCCAGCCCCAGCATTTT,once,TRBJ1-5,TRBV7-2,.
CAWSVGSSYEQYF,TGTGCCTGGAGTGTGGGCAGCTCCTACGAGCAGTACTTC,.,TRBJ2-7,TRBV30,.
CASSSTREAEAFF,TGTGCCAGCTCATCTACGAGGGAGGCTGAAGCTTTCTTT,.,TRBJ1-1,TRBV18,.
CAWSEKQSYGYTF,TGTGCCTGGAGTGAAAAACAAAGCTATGGCTACACCTTC,.,TRBJ1-2,TRBV30,.
CASFGTVNGYTF,TGTGCCAGCTTCGGGACAGTAAATGGCTACACCTTC,few,TRBJ1-2,TRBV25-1,TRBD1
CASKGGLGLLAGVVNF,TGTGCCAGCAAAGGCGGTTTGGGTCTTTTAGCGGGAGTAGTAAATTTT,.,TRBJ2-3,TRBV3-1/TRBV3-2,TRBD2
CASSLQGYEQYF,TGCGCCAGCAGCCTACAGGGCTACGAGCAGTACTTC,.,TRBJ2-7,TRBV5-1,.
CASSQGPTARLDTQYF,TGCGCCAGCAGCCAAGGACCGACCGCCAGACTAGATACGCAGTATTTT,.,TRBJ2-3,TRBV4-1,.